This T cell receptor (beta chain) was retrieved from a study of blood T cell repertoires in COVID-19. The data were produced by immunoSEQ multiplex PCR, yet TCRdb's version contains in-frame clones alone and is incomplete. Among fewer than 350,000 clones listed, 85% to 90% were seen once. Germline CDR1 and CDR2: MNHNS and SASEGT. Trimming took 1 base from V and 7 from J, leaving 13 bases between them. This CDR3 has 14 residues. Sequences were obtained from PBMCs or T cells enriched from blood (not recorded which). This receptor was taken from a young woman with acute COVID-19. The rearrangement uses TRBV6-1 and TRBJ1-2; D gene unclear. For the CDR3, the DNA is TGTGCCAGCAGTGAAGTCGGGCGTCGGGGTGGCTACACCTTC. This translates into CASSEVGRRGGYTF.